The present T cell receptor beta chain was sequenced within a study of blood T cell repertoires in COVID-19. Study background: Nucleic acid was either cDNA or gDNA, and it came from T cells, B-cell-depleted T cells, or PBMCs.

The cohort comprised adults aged 18 to 89 years residing in approximately 22 US areas. Sequencing was performed with immunoSEQ multiplex PCR; in TCRdb, only in-frame clones are kept and a portion is missing. The sample records over 200,000 clones, around 90% being singletons. Germline loops: CDR1 SEHNR, CDR2 FQNEAQ (reference sequence). V lost 3 bases and J lost 3, with 8 bases in between. The CDR3 loop spans 13 amino acids. This TCR came from a man aged 30 to 39 who had recovered from COVID-19. The sample consisted of PBMCs or T cells enriched from blood (not recorded which). The rearrangement uses TRBV7-9 and TRBJ1-1; D remains unclear. CDR3 sequence: CASSFVLHTEAFF. Written as DNA, the CDR3 is TGTGCCAGCAGCTTTGTACTCCACACTGAAGCTTTCTTT.